This T cell receptor beta chain was observed in a study of response to subunit inactivated influenza vaccine. From the RT-PCR reads, TCRdb called clonotypes with MiXCR, one entry per CDR3 protein. Found here are 610,000 or so distinct CDR3 sequences, 13% to 15% of them singletons; the top ten hold approximately 12%. The CDR3 extends over 12 amino acids. V lost 8 bases to trimming and J lost 8 bases, with 15 bases between them. Looked up from germline, CDR1 is MNHEY and CDR2 is SVGAGI. Notes on the study in general: It was suggested by the authors that few new T cells are recruited by each seasonal influenza vaccination.

This clonotype turned up a few times. Its target is unknown. The chain is built from TRBV6-5 and TRBJ1-1; D gene ambiguous. This sequence originates from a man over 45 who received an inactivated influenza vaccine. This specimen was PBMCs from blood, taken about 12 days after vaccination. The CDR3 spells CASGQLGSEAFF. In DNA, the CDR3 is TGTGCCAGCGGGCAATTGGGGAGCGAAGCTTTCTTT.